Detailed here is one T cell receptor beta chain. These data come from a study of blood T cell repertoires in COVID-19. Overall study: Material from acute and convalescent COVID-19 was sourced from the United States, Italy and Spain. From T cells, B-cell-depleted T cells, or PBMCs came the material, which was cDNA or gDNA.

In the study's own analysis: The authors estimated nucleated cell counts from reference gene primer amplification. Measured with immunoSEQ multiplex PCR; TCRdb has only the in-frame clones, and not every one. V and J calls and clone size follow that table, whereas D and trimming were derived from the DNA. The sample has tens of thousands of clones, 80% to 90% seen once; the top ten hold roughly 13%. From germline, CDR1 is SQVTM and CDR2 ANQGSEA. CDR3 length: 13 residues. The V segment lost 4 bases and the J segment 8 bases; nucleotides outside the gene matches: 7. The specimen sequenced was peripheral blood. The clonotype was recovered from a human donor with active COVID-19. The donor label of this sample is uncertain. The chain couples TRBV29-1 to TRBJ2-1; 8 bases line up with TRBD2. CDR3 loop: CSVGGSGIDEQFF. Written as DNA, the CDR3 is TGCAGCGTTGGTGGTAGCGGGATCGATGAGCAGTTCTTC.